The TCR beta chain described here comes from a study of blood T cell repertoires in COVID-19. Study-level background: In each case, the material was cDNA or gDNA derived from T cells, B-cell-depleted T cells, or PBMCs.

Germline V gene data show CDR1 as MGHDK and CDR2 as SYGVNS. This CDR3 has 17 amino acids. Deletions cut 6 bases from V and 7 bases from J, with 27 bases between. TCRdb's table, derived via immunoSEQ multiplex PCR, lists solely in-frame clones and lacks some. The sample has roughly 250,000 clones, just under 85% seen once. The V and J genes are TRBV25-1 and TRBJ1-1, with D maybe TRBD1 (6 bases). The sample consisted of peripheral blood. This TCR came from a woman aged 55-70 years with active or convalescent COVID-19. This CDR3 is CASSSLRPGHQRFEAFF. CDR3 coding DNA: TGTGCCAGCAGCTCCCTTCGCCCGGGACACCAACGTTTTGAAGCTTTCTTT.